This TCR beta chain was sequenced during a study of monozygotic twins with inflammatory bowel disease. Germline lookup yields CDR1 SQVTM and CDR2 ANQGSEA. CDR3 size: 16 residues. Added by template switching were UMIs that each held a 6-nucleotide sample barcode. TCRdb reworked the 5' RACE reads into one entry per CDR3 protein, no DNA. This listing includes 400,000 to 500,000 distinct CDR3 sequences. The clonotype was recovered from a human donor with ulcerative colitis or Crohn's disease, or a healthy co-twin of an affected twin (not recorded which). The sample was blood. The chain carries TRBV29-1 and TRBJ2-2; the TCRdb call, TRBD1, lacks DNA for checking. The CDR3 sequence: CSAVPRERENTGELFF.